This T cell receptor beta chain was found in a study of T cell repertoires in cytomegalovirus infection. General observations from the study: Public TCR beta family frequency separated CMV-and-HLA carriers, including in an independent cohort. The ex vivo response was dominated by HLA-C-restricted CMV-specific TCR beta clonotypes.

V shed 5 bases and J shed 9 bases, with 17 bases lying between them. This CDR3 has 13 residues. Germline V gene data show CDR1 as SGHTA and CDR2 as FQGNSA. This clonotype was found many times. The antigen remains undetermined. TCRdb reprocessed the reads with MiXCR, giving one entry per CDR3 protein. The repertoire includes about 250,000 distinct CDR3 sequences, under 8.5% of them detected once, and less than 7.5% sits in the top ten. This chain connects TRBV7-2 to TRBJ2-7; tentatively, D is TRBD2 (5 bases). The sequencing input was PBMCs. This TCR was recovered from a human donor in good health (CMV status not recorded). Some clones in this sample may be carry-over from other donors' samples. In nucleotides, the CDR3 is TGTGCCAGCAGCCCACGAGGAGCGGCGGCGCAGTACTTC. It is translated as CASSPRGAAAQYF.